This is a list of T cell receptor beta chains from one sample in a study of blood T cell repertoires in COVID-19. Assay used: immunoSEQ multiplex PCR; TCRdb lists only in-frame clones, some missing. The table includes some 150,000 clones, 80% to 90% detected once. Sequencing input: peripheral blood. These receptors came from a man in his sixties or seventies with acute or convalescent COVID-19. The CDR3 runs from the conserved cysteine through the conserved F or W. The order of the fields is CDR3 protein, CDR3 DNA, J gene, clone size, D gene, V gene. The D gene is left open where the match is weak. A row's size may be missing; if present it is once, few, many or a size class.

CDR3aa: CASSLELAQNNEQFF
CDR3nt: TGTGCCAGCAGCTTGGAACTAGCGCAAAACAATGAGCAGTTCTTC
j_gene: TRBJ2-1
abundance: -
d_gene: TRBD2
v_gene: TRBV7-6

CDR3aa: CASSPTSGSYNEQFF
CDR3nt: TGTGCCAGCAGCCCTACTAGCGGGAGTTACAATGAGCAGTTCTTC
j_gene: TRBJ2-1
abundance: once
d_gene: TRBD2
v_gene: TRBV7-2

CDR3aa: CASTLRGGLSPLHF
CDR3nt: TGTGCCAGCACTCTACGGGGAGGGTTATCACCCCTCCACTTT
j_gene: TRBJ1-6
abundance: -
d_gene: -
v_gene: TRBV2

CDR3aa: CASSQDLIGVTDTQYF
CDR3nt: TGTGCCAGCAGCCAAGATTTGATCGGGGTCACGGATACGCAGTATTTT
j_gene: TRBJ2-3
abundance: -
d_gene: -
v_gene: TRBV3-1/TRBV3-2

CDR3aa: CSVVGDRGSGNTIYF
CDR3nt: TGCAGCGTTGTAGGGGACAGGGGCTCTGGAAACACCATATATTTT
j_gene: TRBJ1-3
abundance: -
d_gene: TRBD1
v_gene: TRBV29-1

CDR3aa: CASRKGTAENTGELFF
CDR3nt: TGTGCCAGCAGAAAGGGGACAGCAGAAAACACCGGGGAGCTGTTTTTT
j_gene: TRBJ2-2
abundance: -
d_gene: TRBD1
v_gene: TRBV6-4

CDR3aa: CASSLKPALAGSGNEQFF
CDR3nt: TGTGCCAGCAGCTTAAAGCCAGCCCTAGCGGGGAGTGGTAATGAGCAGTTCTTC
j_gene: TRBJ2-1
abundance: -
d_gene: TRBD2
v_gene: TRBV7-3

CDR3aa: CGARVSSYNEQFF
CDR3nt: TGCGGCGCGCGAGTAAGCTCCTACAATGAGCAGTTCTTC
j_gene: TRBJ2-1
abundance: -
d_gene: -
v_gene: TRBV29-1

CDR3aa: CASSSRDLTDTQYF
CDR3nt: TGTGCCAGCAGTTCCCGGGATTTAACAGATACGCAGTATTTT
j_gene: TRBJ2-3
abundance: -
d_gene: -
v_gene: TRBV6-5

CDR3aa: CASTGFSGQTDTQYF
CDR3nt: TGCGCCAGCACGGGCTTTAGCGGTCAAACAGATACGCAGTATTTT
j_gene: TRBJ2-3
abundance: -
d_gene: -
v_gene: TRBV5-1

CDR3aa: CASSQWAGAYEQYF
CDR3nt: TGTGCCAGCAGCCAGTGGGCGGGAGCCTACGAGCAGTACTTC
j_gene: TRBJ2-7
abundance: -
d_gene: TRBD2
v_gene: TRBV3-1/TRBV3-2

CDR3aa: CASAADSYNSPLHF
CDR3nt: TGTGCTAGCGCCGCGGACAGCTATAATTCACCCCTCCACTTT
j_gene: TRBJ1-6
abundance: -
d_gene: -
v_gene: TRBV12-5

CDR3aa: CASSSATGAVTGELFF
CDR3nt: TGTGCCAGCAGTTCCGCGACAGGGGCGGTCACCGGGGAGCTGTTTTTT
j_gene: TRBJ2-2
abundance: -
d_gene: TRBD1
v_gene: TRBV6-2/TRBV6-3

CDR3aa: CASRPLDRTYNEQFF
CDR3nt: TGTGCCAGCAGACCTCTCGACAGAACCTACAATGAGCAGTTCTTC
j_gene: TRBJ2-1
abundance: few
d_gene: -
v_gene: TRBV27